The source of this T cell receptor beta chain is a study of control samples from healthy donors and cancer patients. Produced via immunoSEQ multiplex PCR; TCRdb's table is partial and in-frame only. The profile shows some 160,000 clones, 90% to 95% of them singletons. With 5 bases removed from V and 1 base from J, the gap between germline ends came to 6 bases. This CDR3 is built from 12 residues. Germline lookup yields CDR1 MDHEN and CDR2 SYDVKM. The chain carries TRBV28 and TRBJ2-7, with D unresolved. Sequenced: blood. This sequence originates from a woman in her thirties in good health. Here the CDR3 reads CASSADSYEQYF. DNA of the CDR3: TGTGCCAGCAGTGCGGATTCCTACGAGCAGTACTTC.